The 21 T cell receptor beta chains in this list originate from one sample, sequenced in a study of Ad26.COV2.S vaccination and SARS-CoV-2 variants. Treatment denoted: around 19 received Ad26.COV2.S at low or high dose, single or two shots; several received placebo; per-sample allocation not given. Specimen acquisition occurred on day 63 following the initial vaccine or placebo injection. Profiled with immunoSEQ multiplex PCR; TCRdb holds only in-frame clones, not every one. The sample carries some 290,000 clones, just over 85% recorded once. Here the sequenced sample was peripheral blood, taken in a trial of Ad26.COV2.S vaccine versus placebo. The receptor source for this set is a person aged 18-65 years who received the Ad26.COV2.S COVID-19 vaccine or a placebo.

This clone appeared once. The gene calls are TRBV6-6 and TRBJ2-2; D gene ambiguous. Germline CDR1 MNHNY, CDR2 SVGAGI (reference sequence). Trimming took off 4 bases at V and 7 bases at J, with 16 bases between the two ends. The CDR3 runs to 15 residues. Here the CDR3 reads CASSSRPGLGGELFF. The CDR3 DNA reads TGTGCCAGCAGTTCCCGACCAGGTCTTGGCGGGGAGCTGTTTTTT.

The chain combines TRBV2 with TRBJ2-7; D ambiguous. The V and J ends lost 1 base and 2 bases respectively, with 9 bases between them. Germline CDR1 is SNHLY and CDR2 is FYNNEI. The CDR3 spans 14 residues. The CDR3, as DNA: TGTGCCAGCAGTGAAGACAGCCATACCTACGAGCAGTACTTC. It translates to CASSEDSHTYEQYF.

This clone was seen once. This chain uses TRBV21-1 with TRBJ1-5. TRBV21-1 counts as a pseudogene. The CDR3 extends over 11 amino acids. CDR3 in DNA: TGTGCCAGAAGACTGAGCCAGCCCCAGCATTTT. Translation: CARRLSQPQHF.

This chain joins TRBV7-9 and TRBJ1-2; weak D call: TRBD1 (6 bases). V dropped 2 bases and J dropped 4 bases, with 17 bases sitting between them. Germline V gene sequence: CDR1 SEHNR, CDR2 FQNEAQ (reference sequence). The length of the CDR3 is 16 residues. CDR3 region: CASSLKGGEGRYGYTF. The CDR3 nucleotides are TGTGCCAGCAGCTTAAAGGGGGGCGAAGGACGCTATGGCTACACCTTC.

The chain links TRBV20-1 to TRBJ2-7, with D unclear. V was clipped by 3 bases and J by 4 bases, with 7 bases between them. The CDR3 is 11 residues long. CDR1 is DFQATT, CDR2 SNEGSKA, per germline (reference sequence). CDR3 residues: CSASWGYEQYF. The CDR3 region has the DNA TGCAGTGCTAGTTGGGGATACGAGCAGTACTTC.

The chain links TRBV11-1 to TRBJ2-7, with 7 bases identical to TRBD1. V lost 5 bases, J lost 5 bases, and 6 bases stayed unmatched. Germline-derived CDR1 and CDR2 are SGHAT and FQDESV (reference sequence). CDR3 length equals 13 residues. CDR3 sequence reads: CASSPGTANEQYF. Here the CDR3 DNA reads TGTGCCAGCAGCCCTGGGACAGCTAACGAGCAGTACTTC.

The chain uses TRBV11-2 and TRBJ1-2; tentatively, D is TRBD1 (6 bases). Germline V gives CDR1 SGHAT, CDR2 FQNNGV. The germline V and J ends were trimmed by 5 bases and 8 bases, with 18 bases remaining between them. The CDR3 runs 14 residues. CDR3 nucleotides: TGTGCCAGCAGCAAACCTGGGGGGCTAGGGGGCTACACCTTC. Translated, it gives CASSKPGGLGGYTF.

This clone was counted a few times. The chain is built from TRBV5-4 and TRBJ2-7; tentatively, D is TRBD2 (5 bases). V lost 4 bases and J 6 bases, leaving 20 bases between the germline ends. The CDR3 spans 15 residues. Germline V gene sequence: CDR1 SGHNT, CDR2 YYREEE (reference sequence). The CDR3: CASSTLRGYEGEQYF. CDR3 DNA: TGTGCCAGCAGCACTTTGAGAGGTTACGAGGGCGAGCAGTACTTC.

This chain uses TRBV7-9 with TRBJ2-2; 11 nucleotides agree with TRBD1. Germline V gene lookup returns CDR1 SEHNR and CDR2 FQNEAQ (reference sequence). The V segment lost 5 bases and the J segment 3 bases; nucleotides outside the gene matches: 2. The CDR3 is made up of 15 amino acids. This CDR3 reads CASSRGQGDTGELFF. The CDR3 nucleotides are TGTGCCAGCAGCCGGGGACAGGGGGACACCGGGGAGCTGTTTTTT.

The J gene is TRBJ1-2, the V gene TRBV6-7, with a weak D call TRBD1 (5 bases). TRBV6-7 counts as an open reading frame of uncertain function. The germline V and J ends were trimmed by 6 bases and 4 bases, with 27 bases remaining between them. The CDR3 length is 18 residues. CDR3 in amino acids: CASSYSINRRKKLYGYTF. CDR3 sequence (DNA): TGTGCCAGCAGCTATAGTATTAACAGGCGAAAAAAGCTCTATGGCTACACCTTC.

This clone was counted a single time. The chain combines TRBV4-2 with TRBJ1-5; 9 bases match TRBD1. V lost 4 bases to trimming and J lost 6 bases; unmatched junction nucleotides: 7. This CDR3 is built from 15 residues. The V gene's germline CDR1 is LGHNA and CDR2 YNFKEQ. CDR3: CASSPGQGMLQPQHF. The CDR3 DNA follows: TGTGCCAGCAGCCCCGGACAGGGGATGCTTCAGCCCCAGCATTTT.

V and J are TRBV18 and TRBJ2-7, with TRBD1 matching 9 bases. V dropped 6 bases and J dropped 2; count of bases not matched to a gene: 11. The CDR3 is made up of 16 amino acids. Looked up from germline, CDR1 is KGHSH and CDR2 is LQKENI. CDR3 sequence reads: CASSPRPGQGTYEQYF. CDR3 nucleotides: TGTGCCAGCTCTCCCCGACCGGGACAGGGAACCTACGAGCAGTACTTC. Full variable domain (remainder filled in from reference TRBV18 and TRBJ2-7): NAGVMQNPRHLVRRRGQEARLRCSPMKGHSHVYWYRQLPEEGLKFMVYLQKENIIDESGMPKERFSAEFPKEGPSILRIQQVVRGDSAAYFCASSPRPGQGTYEQYFGPGTRLTVT.

The chain carries TRBV6-4 and TRBJ2-3, with D possibly TRBD2 on 5 matching bases. The germline gives CDR1 MRHNA, CDR2 SNTAGT. The CDR3 contains 14 residues. V dropped 3 bases and J dropped 3 bases, with 10 bases sitting between them. In DNA, the CDR3 is TGTGCCAGCAGTGAGCCCCAGCGGACAGATACGCAGTATTTT. Its translation is CASSEPQRTDTQYF.

The CDR3 protein is CASSHRGRSQETQYF. The DNA for the CDR3 is TGTGCCAGCAGTCACAGGGGGCGGTCACAAGAGACCCAGTACTTC. V is TRBV27 and J is TRBJ2-5; 9 bases fit TRBD1. J lost 2 bases, V lost 5 bases, and 6 bases had no gene match. Germline CDR1 and CDR2: MNHEY and SMNVEV (reference sequence). CDR3 size: 15 residues.

The table lists this clone with many counts. The chain recombines TRBV3-1 (or the pseudogene TRBV3-2) with TRBJ2-7; 10 nucleotides line up with TRBD2. There are 16 residues in the CDR3. CDR1 LGHDT and CDR2 YNNKEL come from the germline V gene (reference sequence). V shed 3 bases, J shed 0 bases, and the junction held 5 bases outside the gene matches. CDR3 nucleotides: TGTGCCAGCAGCCAGCTACTAGCGGGGAGCTCCTACGAGCAGTACTTC. Protein product: CASSQLLAGSSYEQYF.

The gene calls are TRBV7-2 and TRBJ2-1, with 7 positions matching TRBD1. Germline loops: CDR1 SGHTA, CDR2 FQGNSA. The trim removed 5 bases at V and 3 bases at J, leaving 7 bases unmatched. This CDR3 spans 15 amino acids. This chain's CDR3 is CASSQGQAIYNEQFF. CDR3 coding DNA: TGTGCCAGCAGCCAAGGACAGGCTATCTACAATGAGCAGTTCTTC. The complete variable domain, with remaining parts taken from reference TRBV7-2 and TRBJ2-1, reads GAGVSQSPSNKVTEKGKDVELRCDPISGHTALYWYRQSLGQGLEFLIYFQGNSAPDKSGLPSDRFSAERTGGSVSTLTIQRTQQEDSAVYLCASSQGQAIYNEQFFGPGTRLTVL.

The genes are TRBV6-5 and TRBJ1-1, with D maybe TRBD1 (6 bases). The CDR3 consists of 14 residues. V was cut by 8 bases and J by 3 bases, with 16 bases left in between. Germline CDR1 is MNHEY and CDR2 is SVGAGI. This CDR3 reads CASLAGGLDTEAFF. Written as DNA, the CDR3 is TGTGCCAGCCTAGCCGGGGGGCTGGACACTGAAGCTTTCTTT.

A single count supports this clone. The chain carries TRBV20-1 and TRBJ1-2; perhaps TRBD1 as D (5 bases). Germline CDR1 is DFQATT and CDR2 is SNEGSKA (reference sequence). Trimming shortened V by 4 bases and J by 8 bases, and 11 bases separated the two germline ends. The CDR3 extends over 11 amino acids. Written as DNA, the CDR3 is TGCAGTGCTACTACGACAGACGGCTACACCTTC. The encoded protein is CSATTTDGYTF.

The genes are TRBV18 and TRBJ1-4; D gene unclear. Per germline, CDR1 KGHSH and CDR2 LQKENI. The CDR3 totals 13 residues. Trimming stripped 3 bases from V and 5 bases from J, with 7 bases between. In nucleotides, the CDR3 is TGTGCCAGCTCACCGCAACCGAATGAAAAACTGTTTTTT. Encoded protein: CASSPQPNEKLFF.

The V gene is TRBV18, the J gene TRBJ1-2, with D maybe TRBD1 (6 bases). V was cut by 2 bases and J by 0 bases, with 10 bases left in between. This CDR3 contains 15 residues. Germline V CDR1 and CDR2: KGHSH, LQKENI. In DNA form, the CDR3 reads TGTGCCAGCTCACCAGGGGGGCGAGCTAACTATGGCTACACCTTC. It specifies CASSPGGRANYGYTF.

The genes are TRBV15 and TRBJ2-7; D possibly uses TRBD1 or TRBD2 (5 bases each). The CDR3 has 15 residues. Looked up from germline, CDR1 is LNHNV and CDR2 is YYDKDF (reference sequence). Trimming pared 0 bases from V and 5 bases from J, leaving 14 bases between. The CDR3 nucleotides read TGTGCCACCAGCAGAGATGGGTGGGGGAGCAACGAGCAGTACTTC. Translating gives CATSRDGWGSNEQYF.